These 9 T cell receptor beta chains share one sample of origin, sequenced in a study of molecular identifiers for immune sequencing clone quantification. One entry per CDR3 protein, called by TCRdb with MiXCR from the PCR reads. The sample yields more than 300,000 distinct CDR3 sequences, roughly 23% seen once. Sequenced: naive CD8+ T cells from blood, with Jurkat cell RNA spiked in. Subset in this sample: FACS-sorted CD8+CD4-CCR7+CD45RA+ naive T cells. Source of these receptors: a human donor in good health. Some libraries in this study had Jurkat cell RNA spiked in.

This clonotype has just a few counts. The gene calls are TRBV2 and TRBJ1-3; D gene uncertain. This CDR3 spans 13 amino acids. Trimming stripped 8 bases from V and 1 base from J, with 9 bases between. Germline lookup yields CDR1 SNHLY and CDR2 FYNNEI. CDR3 coding DNA: TGTGCCAGCGTTGGGGTTTCTGGAAACACCATATATTTT. The encoded protein is CASVGVSGNTIYF.

The sample holds many counts of this clonotype. The V gene is TRBV29-1, the J gene TRBJ2-5, with a weak D call TRBD1 (5 bases). V was shortened by 3 bases and J by 2 bases, with 10 bases between the two germline ends. The CDR3 is made up of 13 amino acids. The germline gives CDR1 SQVTM, CDR2 ANQGSEA. The CDR3: CSVDVAGQETQYF. The DNA of the CDR3 is TGCAGCGTTGATGTAGCAGGGCAAGAGACCCAGTACTTC.

This clonotype has a count of ten or more. The chain has TRBV2 and TRBJ2-7, with a tentative D call TRBD1 (6 bases). Trimming pared 11 bases from V and 5 bases from J, leaving 13 bases between. The CDR3 length is 11 residues. Germline V gene data show CDR1 as SNHLY and CDR2 as FYNNEI. CDR3 in DNA: TGTGCCTCGCACAGGGAGAACGAGCAGTACTTC. Encoded protein: CASHRENEQYF. The full variable domain, rest sourced from reference TRBV2 and TRBJ2-7, is EPEVTQTPSHQVTQMGQEVILRCVPISNHLYFYWYRQILGQKVEFLVSFYNNEISEKSEIFDDQFSVERPDGSNFTLKIRSTKLEDSAMYFCASHRENEQYFGPGTRLTVT.

The chain joins TRBV28 to TRBJ1-1, with D perhaps matching TRBD1 (6 bases). Germline CDR1 reads MDHEN; CDR2 reads SYDVKM. V was shortened by 6 bases and J by 5 bases, with 19 bases between the two germline ends. The CDR3 loop spans 15 amino acids. This CDR3 reads CASSPAAGAGTEAFF. CDR3 nucleotide sequence: TGTGCCAGCAGCCCCGCCGCAGGGGCCGGTACTGAAGCTTTCTTT.

This clonotype came up many times. The chain combines TRBV6-2 or TRBV6-3 with TRBJ1-5; 7 positions agree with TRBD1. The J segment lost 4 bases and the V segment lost 6 bases, leaving 6 bases of the junction unmatched. This CDR3 region has 14 residues. Looked up from germline, CDR1 is MNHEY and CDR2 is SVGEGT. CDR3 bases: TGTGCCAGCAGCCCGTGGGGACAGAATCAGCCCCAGCATTTT. Translating it yields CASSPWGQNQPQHF.

This clonotype was observed many times. The genes are TRBV12-3 or TRBV12-4 and TRBJ2-7; TRBD2 matches at 7 bases. The CDR3 loop spans 15 amino acids. The ends lost 2 bases at V and 5 bases at J; junction bases unmatched: 9. As DNA, the CDR3 is TGTGCCAGCAGTTTAAGCGGGGTGGGCGTCGACGAGCAGTACTTC. Amino acids: CASSLSGVGVDEQYF.

Concerning this clonotype itself: One junction end disagrees with the germline gene, perhaps due to a read error. This chain joins TRBV5-3 and TRBJ2-2, with 9 bases identical to TRBD2. TRBV5-3 is an open reading frame, and its role is uncertain. The CDR3 consists of 16 residues. CDR3 residues: CASSFFSGSSGGEPFF. CDR3 DNA sequence: TGTGCCAGCAGCTTTTTTAGCGGGAGTTCTGGCGGGGAGCCGTTTTTT.

This clonotype has ten or more counts. The rearrangement links TRBV7-8 to TRBJ1-5; 7 bases line up with TRBD1. J gave up 6 bases and V 1 base, and 12 bases lay outside the gene matches. Germline V gives CDR1 SGHVS, CDR2 FQNEAQ. The CDR3 runs to 17 residues. This CDR3 is CASSLEWDRRPGQPQHF. The CDR3 DNA sequence: TGTGCCAGCAGCTTAGAATGGGACAGAAGACCCGGTCAGCCCCAGCATTTT.

This clonotype was recorded many times. The gene calls are TRBV20-1 and TRBJ2-7; the D is unclear. Trimming pared 0 bases from V and 3 bases from J, leaving 24 bases between. CDR3 length: 18 residues. The V gene's germline CDR1 is DFQATT and CDR2 SNEGSKA (reference sequence). The CDR3 region has the DNA TGCAGTGCTAGAGATCTCTGGAACTCGGGCCTGAAAAACTACGAGCAGTACTTC. Its translation: CSARDLWNSGLKNYEQYF.